These T cell receptor beta chains were read from a single sample in a study of a mutant IDH1 vaccine in newly diagnosed glioma. This table comes from immunoSEQ multiplex PCR, and its TCRdb copy is limited to in-frame clones, with some not included. The sample shows 50,000 or so clones, roughly 85% of them seen only once. The source was PBMCs, collected from a glioma patient treated with radiotherapy, temozolomide or both. The receptors come from a man aged 35 to 55 with glioma. CDR3s leave out the opening cysteine and the closing phenylalanine or tryptophan. The D gene is left open where the match is weak.

TRBV5-8,TRBJ2-3,NA,ASSFDTSLRDTQY
TRBV11-2,TRBJ1-1,TRBD1,ASSPGQGRNTEAF
TRBV6-1,TRBJ2-3,TRBD2,ASRVAGGADTQY
TRBV2,TRBJ1-4,NA,ASTRPGATTNEKLF
TRBV11-1,TRBJ2-7,NA,ASSFTGTQSSYEQY
TRBV6-5,TRBJ2-7,NA,ASSFGHTDEQY
TRBV5-1,TRBJ2-3,NA,ASSLIGADTQY
TRBV5-5,TRBJ1-5,NA,ASSLKRVGQPQH
TRBV7-2,TRBJ2-7,NA,ASSLAVGRSSYEQY
TRBV5-6,TRBJ2-4,TRBD1,ASSLVGLQGVSAKNIQY
TRBV19,TRBJ2-5,TRBD1,ASSRTGGRETQY
TRBV5-8,TRBJ1-2,NA,ASSLVPGVGNGYT
TRBV18,TRBJ2-7,NA,ASSPSQREQY
TRBV5-4,TRBJ2-4,TRBD2,ASSSQTSPGAKNIQY
TRBV29-1,TRBJ1-2,NA,SVGGYT
TRBV4-1,TRBJ1-2,NA,ASSQLGVGGYT
TRBV5-4,TRBJ1-4,NA,ASSLQTNEKLF
TRBV18,TRBJ1-1,NA,ATRGGMNTEAF
TRBV18,TRBJ1-1,NA,ASSPDRLNTEAF
TRBV19,TRBJ2-7,NA,ASTATGAYEQY
TRBV7-8,TRBJ2-5,NA,ASSLGSRDYQETQY
TRBV5-6,TRBJ2-7,NA,ASSIGQGYDEQY
TRBV12-5,TRBJ1-2,TRBD1,ASGLVQGAGGYT
TRBV28,TRBJ1-5,TRBD1,ASSTHGQGLSNQPQH
TRBV7-2,TRBJ2-5,TRBD1,ASSWPNAGQGETQY
TRBV5-6,TRBJ1-5,NA,ASSGGGTTHQPQH
TRBV6-5,TRBJ2-1,NA,ASKRGAEINEQF
TRBV9,TRBJ1-2,NA,ASSPYRDGYT
TRBV19,TRBJ2-7,NA,ASSWGTAYEQY
TRBV5-1,TRBJ1-2,TRBD1,ASSPRTGDLYGYT
TRBV10-2,TRBJ2-7,NA,ATQYEDRTYEQY